The next 14 T cell receptor beta chains were all read from a single sample in a study of shared T cell receptors in the human thymus (dated by TCRdb to the early 2020s). The library was generated by the immunoSEQ multiplex PCR assay. Imported from immuneACCESS, the table was reduced by TCRdb to in-frame sequences with V and J called. These copies leave out some clones; in studies compared against another copy, an unresolved V gene accounts for under half, and the cause of the remainder is not known. The sample table lists hundreds of thousands of clones, 85% to 95% of them with a count of one. The ten top clones hold roughly 0.02% of the sample. The specimen was thymocytes. These receptors originate from a human donor.

The chain uses TRBV27 and TRBJ2-7; D unclear. Trimming took 5 bases from V and 6 from J, leaving 17 bases between them. The germline gives CDR1 MNHEY, CDR2 SMNVEV (reference sequence). The CDR3 spans 14 residues. CDR3 nucleotide sequence: TGTGCCAGCAGTGCCCCGCTCCCCGGTGCCGAGCAGTACTTC. It translates to CASSAPLPGAEQYF.

The rearrangement uses TRBV30 and TRBJ2-5; the match to TRBD2 covers 12 bases. The germline V gene has CDR1 GTSNPN and CDR2 SVGIG (reference sequence). V was clipped by 2 bases and J by 5 bases; unmatched bases: 3. The CDR3 spans 14 residues. CDR3 bases: TGTGCCTGGAGTACACTAGCGGGAGGCGAGACCCAGTACTTC. It yields the protein CAWSTLAGGETQYF.

CDR3 region: CASSFGAGKNTGELFF. The CDR3 DNA sequence: TGTGCCAGCAGTTTTGGGGCAGGGAAAAACACCGGGGAGCTGTTTTTT. The V call is TRBV28, the J call TRBJ2-2; D may be TRBD1 (5 bases). This CDR3 spans 16 amino acids. The germline CDR1 and CDR2 sequences are MDHEN and SYDVKM. The V end lost 3 bases, the J end lost 2 bases, and 13 bases lay between the germline ends.

This chain joins TRBV5-1 and TRBJ2-5; D is perhaps TRBD1 (6 bases). The CDR3 covers 16 residues. The ends were cut back, 4 bases at V and 3 bases at J, with 19 bases in the middle. The germline CDR1 and CDR2 sequences are SGHRS and YFSETQ. The CDR3 nucleotides are TGCGCCAGCAGCCCATGGACAGTTGCCGAGGAAGAGACCCAGTACTTC. Translated: CASSPWTVAEEETQYF.

The chain combines TRBV6-5 with TRBJ1-2, with D maybe TRBD1 (6 bases). The CDR3 spans 13 residues. Per the germline V gene, CDR1 is MNHEY and CDR2 is SVGAGI. Trimming took 4 bases from V and 3 from J, leaving 9 bases between them. The CDR3 nucleotides are TGTGCCAGCAGTTTGTCAGGGGACTATGGCTACACCTTC. This sequence encodes CASSLSGDYGYTF.

The table lists this clone with a count of one. The chain joins TRBV4-1 to TRBJ1-1; 11 nucleotides line up with TRBD1. This CDR3 spans 14 amino acids. The germline CDR1 and CDR2 sequences are MGHRA and YSYEKL. With 4 bases clipped from V and 5 bases from J, the junction kept 3 bases outside the gene matches. The CDR3: CASSPGQGGTEAFF. The CDR3 region has the DNA TGCGCCAGCAGCCCGGGACAGGGGGGTACTGAAGCTTTCTTT.

The gene calls are TRBV28 and TRBJ2-3, with TRBD2 matching over 16 bases. This CDR3 contains 18 residues. Unmatched junction bases numbered 4, after V lost 4 bases and J lost 0 bases. Germline CDR1 and CDR2: MDHEN and SYDVKM. CDR3 sequence: CASSSGTSGRVSTDTQYF. Here the CDR3 DNA reads TGTGCCAGCAGTTCTGGGACTAGCGGGAGGGTTAGCACAGATACGCAGTATTTT.

The V gene is TRBV6-1, the J gene TRBJ2-5; 7 bases match TRBD2. CDR3 size: 13 residues. The ends lost 4 bases at V and 6 bases at J; junction bases unmatched: 5. Germline V gene lookup returns CDR1 MNHNS and CDR2 SASEGT. Here the CDR3 reads CASSGEGTQTQYF. DNA for the CDR3: TGTGCCAGCAGTGGGGAGGGGACCCAGACCCAGTACTTC.

V usage is TRBV6-4 and J usage is TRBJ2-1, with D unclear. V was cut by 7 bases and J by 0 bases, with 16 bases left in between. Germline V CDR1 and CDR2: MRHNA, SNTAGT. This CDR3 region has 16 residues. CDR3 amino acids: CASKDHFRSSYNEQFF. CDR3 DNA sequence: TGTGCCAGCAAAGACCACTTCCGAAGCTCCTACAATGAGCAGTTCTTC.

The table lists this clone with a count of one. The chain links TRBV10-3 to TRBJ2-1; maybe TRBD1 (6 bases). Germline loops: CDR1 ENHRY, CDR2 SYGVKD. V was cut by 7 bases and J by 8 bases, with 15 bases left in between. This CDR3 spans 13 amino acids. DNA for the CDR3: TGTGCCATCAAGCTGACTGGGGGCGATGAGCAGTTCTTC. Amino acid sequence: CAIKLTGGDEQFF.

This rearrangement joins TRBV10-1 to TRBJ2-5, with D unresolved. CDR1 WNHNN and CDR2 SYGVQD come from the germline V gene (reference sequence). Trimming pared 4 bases from V and 5 bases from J, leaving 8 bases between. The CDR3 is made up of 12 amino acids. The CDR3 loop reads CASSVTRETQYF. CDR3 DNA: TGCGCCAGCAGTGTAACGAGGGAGACCCAGTACTTC.

This clone has only one observation. The genes are TRBV5-1 and TRBJ1-5; 12 positions agree with TRBD1. The germline CDR1 and CDR2 sequences are SGHRS and YFSETQ. The CDR3 is 19 amino acids. Trimming removed 3 bases from V and 2 bases from J; junction bases left unmatched: 12. This CDR3 reads CASSSEKGQGAQGNQPQHF. In DNA, the CDR3 is TGCGCCAGCAGCTCTGAGAAGGGACAGGGGGCGCAGGGCAATCAGCCCCAGCATTTT.

V and J are TRBV6-5 and TRBJ2-2; TRBD2 agrees at 7 bases. The V segment lost 0 bases and the J segment 3 bases; nucleotides outside the gene matches: 4. The CDR3 is made up of 16 amino acids. Germline-derived CDR1 and CDR2 are MNHEY and SVGAGI. The CDR3 bases are TGTGCCAGCAGTTACTCGAGGGAGGGCCACACCGGGGAGCTGTTTTTT. It specifies CASSYSREGHTGELFF.

V usage is TRBV5-6 and J usage is TRBJ2-1, with 10 bases lining up with TRBD2. The CDR3 consists of 16 residues. Germline loops: CDR1 SGHDT, CDR2 YYEEEE. Unmatched junction bases numbered 11, after V lost 3 bases and J lost 8 bases. CDR3 nucleotides: TGTGCCAGCAGCTGGACTAGCGGCAACCCTTCCTATGAGCAGTTCTTC. It codes for CASSWTSGNPSYEQFF.